This passage covers 25 T cell receptor beta chains from one sample sequenced in a study of T cells in tuberculosis. TCRdb's table, derived via immunoSEQ multiplex PCR, lists solely in-frame clones and lacks some. The table lists approximately 100,000 clones, approximately 90% of them singletons. Cells were sorted from thawed PBMC rested overnight and stained with GMM-loaded CD1B tetramer, viability dye and anti-CD3. The lipid loaded on the CD1B tetramers was C32 glucose monomycolate from Rhodococcus equi. The source material was CD1b-GMM tetramer-negative cells sorted from PBMCs. The receptors were sampled from an adult woman with latent tuberculosis.

The chain recombines TRBV7-2 with TRBJ2-1, with 9 bases aligning to TRBD2. The V gene's germline CDR1 is SGHTA and CDR2 FQGNSA. The CDR3 loop spans 15 amino acids. Trimming at V came to 1 base and at J to 12 bases, leaving 10 bases not matched to a gene. In DNA, the CDR3 is TGTGCCAGCAGCTTAGGGGGGACTAGCCTCCCGGGGCAGTTCTTC. Protein: CASSLGGTSLPGQFF.

V is TRBV7-2 and J is TRBJ2-3; 10 positions agree with TRBD2. V lost 2 bases and J lost 6; bases outside the gene matches: 5. CDR3 length: 15 residues. Germline CDR1 and CDR2: SGHTA and FQGNSA. CDR3 coding DNA: TGTGCCAGCAGCTTAAATCAACTAGCGGGGGATACGCAGTATTTT. Amino acids: CASSLNQLAGDTQYF.

The chain uses TRBV9 and TRBJ1-4; the match to TRBD1 covers 9 bases. Losses at the gene ends were 0 bases for V and 8 bases for J; bases not matched to a gene: 5. The CDR3 extends over 15 amino acids. Germline-derived CDR1 and CDR2 are SGDLS and YYNGEE. Here the CDR3 reads CASSVVGDRDEKLFF. The CDR3 coding sequence is TGTGCCAGCAGCGTAGTTGGGGACAGGGACGAAAAACTGTTTTTT.

The V gene is TRBV4-1, the J gene TRBJ1-1, with D unresolved. The CDR3 length is 16 residues. Germline V gene lookup returns CDR1 MGHRA and CDR2 YSYEKL. V gave up 3 bases and J gave up 1 base, with 15 bases separating them. CDR3 DNA: TGCGCCAGCAGCCATTTTGTTGTCGAGTCGAACACTGAAGCTTTCTTT. The encoded protein is CASSHFVVESNTEAFF.

The chain recombines TRBV15 with TRBJ2-7; TRBD1 agrees at 8 bases. The CDR3 totals 16 residues. J lost 3 bases, V lost 3 bases, and 10 bases had no gene match. Germline V gene lookup returns CDR1 LNHNV and CDR2 YYDKDF (reference sequence). CDR3 sequence reads: CATSSHPRDRLYEQYV. As DNA, the CDR3 is TGTGCCACCAGCAGCCATCCCCGGGACAGGCTCTACGAGCAGTACGTC.

The V call is TRBV7-2, the J call TRBJ2-7, with 7 bases lining up with TRBD1. Germline CDR1 reads SGHTA; CDR2 reads FQGNSA. The CDR3 runs to 15 residues. The trim removed 0 bases at V and 3 bases at J, leaving 5 bases unmatched. The CDR3 DNA sequence: TGTGCCAGCAGCTTAGCTGTGACAGGGAGCTACGAGCAGTACTTC. Translation gives CASSLAVTGSYEQYF.

This clone was counted between two and nine times. The chain joins TRBV5-6 to TRBJ1-1; TRBD1 matches at 7 bases. The CDR3 totals 13 residues. CDR1 and CDR2 (germline): SGHDT, YYEEEE. V shed 4 bases and J 3 bases; nucleotides not matched to a gene: 3. CDR3 residues: CASSGTGDTEAFF. As DNA, the CDR3 is TGTGCCAGCAGCGGAACAGGGGACACTGAAGCTTTCTTT.

This chain connects TRBV5-6 to TRBJ1-2, with 9 bases matching TRBD1. J lost 12 bases, V lost 5 bases, and 11 bases had no gene match. Germline V gene lookup returns CDR1 SGHDT and CDR2 YYEEEE. This CDR3 is built from 13 residues. The CDR3 nucleotides read TGTGCCAGCAGTGACGGACAGGGGCCGATTCACACCTTC. It specifies CASSDGQGPIHTF.

V usage is TRBV6-5 and J usage is TRBJ2-3; tentative D call: TRBD2 (6 bases). With 1 base removed from V and 0 bases from J, the gap between germline ends came to 8 bases. The CDR3 has 15 amino acids. CDR1 is MNHEY, CDR2 SVGAGI, per germline. The CDR3, as DNA: TGTGCCAGCAGTTACTGGGGGGAGAGCACAGATACGCAGTATTTT. It specifies CASSYWGESTDTQYF.

The gene calls are TRBV18 and TRBJ1-4; 7 bases agree with TRBD1. Germline V gives CDR1 KGHSH, CDR2 LQKENI. Trimming removed 5 bases from V and 8 bases from J; junction bases left unmatched: 14. The CDR3 is made up of 16 amino acids. CDR3 nucleotides: TGTGCCAGCTCAGCGGGACAGCCCGGTACCGGAGAAAAACTGTTTTTT. Encoded protein: CASSAGQPGTGEKLFF.

This clone was observed once. The chain employs TRBV7-6 and TRBJ2-3, with 13 bases matching TRBD2. This CDR3 spans 16 amino acids. J gave up 8 bases and V 1 base, and 6 bases lay outside the gene matches. Germline CDR1 reads SGHVS; CDR2 reads FNYEAQ. The CDR3 sequence: CASSLGGLAGEVTQYF. CDR3 bases: TGTGCCAGCAGCTTAGGAGGACTAGCGGGGGAAGTTACGCAGTATTTT.

The gene calls are TRBV9 and TRBJ1-3, with D maybe TRBD1 (5 bases). Germline V gives CDR1 SGDLS, CDR2 YYNGEE. V was pared by 1 base and J by 0 bases, with 11 bases between. This CDR3 has 16 amino acids. The CDR3: CASSVWGGISGNTIYF. CDR3 DNA sequence: TGTGCCAGCAGCGTATGGGGCGGAATCTCTGGAAACACCATATATTTT.

The V gene is TRBV5-1, the J gene TRBJ1-1; 11 bases match TRBD1. With 4 bases clipped from V and 1 base from J, the junction kept 6 bases outside the gene matches. Germline-derived CDR1 and CDR2 are SGHRS and YFSETQ. The CDR3 consists of 16 residues. CDR3 region: CASSLGQGAGNTEAFF. In DNA, the CDR3 is TGCGCCAGCAGCCTAGGACAGGGGGCGGGGAACACTGAAGCTTTCTTT.

For the CDR3, the DNA is TGTGCCAGCAGTTTTGACAGGGTTGGCTACAATGAGCAGTTCTTC. Amino acids: CASSFDRVGYNEQFF. The gene calls are TRBV6-5 and TRBJ2-1, with 7 bases lining up with TRBD1. Germline CDR1 MNHEY, CDR2 SVGAGI. Trimming took 4 bases from V and 3 from J; bases not matched to a gene: 6. The CDR3 totals 15 residues.

The chain has TRBV15 and TRBJ2-3; D gene ambiguous. CDR1 is LNHNV, CDR2 YYDKDF, per germline (reference sequence). Trimming took off 1 base at V and 6 bases at J, with 14 bases between the two ends. The CDR3 runs to 15 residues. The CDR3 DNA follows: TGTGCCACCAGCAGAGTTCTGGCAGGTGGGGATACGCAGTATTTT. It codes for CATSRVLAGGDTQYF.

V and J are TRBV7-6 and TRBJ2-7; weak D call: TRBD2 (7 bases). The CDR3 extends over 14 amino acids. Germline CDR1 and CDR2: SGHVS and FNYEAQ. The V end lost 3 bases, the J end lost 3 bases, and 12 bases lay between the germline ends. CDR3 sequence (DNA): TGTGCCAGCAGCTTCAAGGGAGGGGGCTACGAGCAGTACTTC. It codes for CASSFKGGGYEQYF.

The chain links TRBV5-4 to TRBJ2-2; TRBD2 matches at 9 bases. The ends lost 3 bases at V and 8 bases at J; junction bases unmatched: 5. The CDR3 covers 14 residues. The germline V gene has CDR1 SGHNT and CDR2 YYREEE (reference sequence). This CDR3 reads CASSYSGGRGELFF. CDR3 nucleotides: TGTGCCAGCAGCTATAGCGGGGGCCGGGGGGAGCTGTTTTTT.

The chain has TRBV10-3 and TRBJ2-5; 7 positions agree with TRBD1. The CDR3 covers 14 residues. V lost 3 bases and J lost 4; bases outside the gene matches: 5. Germline V gives CDR1 ENHRY, CDR2 SYGVKD. The CDR3 here is CAISEQGQVETQYF. CDR3 nucleotides: TGTGCCATCAGTGAACAAGGACAGGTAGAGACCCAGTACTTC.

The chain uses TRBV2 and TRBJ2-3, with a possible D match to TRBD1 (5 bases). V was cut by 6 bases and J by 2 bases, with 12 bases left in between. The V gene's germline CDR1 is SNHLY and CDR2 FYNNEI. This CDR3 contains 14 residues. In DNA form, the CDR3 reads TGTGCCAGCAGCGACTTTGGGGCCACAGATACGCAGTATTTT. Translated: CASSDFGATDTQYF.

The J gene is TRBJ1-1, the V gene TRBV5-1, with 9 bases matching TRBD1. The CDR3 is made up of 17 amino acids. Germline V gene lookup returns CDR1 SGHRS and CDR2 YFSETQ. V trimming: 4 bases; J trimming: 0 bases; junction bases outside the gene matches: 10. As DNA, the CDR3 is TGCGCCAGCAGCCCACGACAGGGGGGAGCTATGAACACTGAAGCTTTCTTT. Translated, it gives CASSPRQGGAMNTEAFF.

Concerning this clone itself: The junction and the germline gene differ at one end; a read error may be behind it. The V call is TRBV5-4, the J call TRBJ1-1; 8 nucleotides line up with TRBD1. This CDR3 comprises 16 residues. The germline CDR1 and CDR2 sequences are SGHNT and YYREEE (reference sequence). This CDR3 is CASGLGAGTGNTEAFF. Here the CDR3 DNA reads TGTGCCAGCGGCTTGGGTGCCGGGACAGGGAACACTGAAGCTTTCTTT.

This clone occurred once. The V and J genes are TRBV6-5 and TRBJ2-7, with 9 bases aligning to TRBD2. Germline V lookup: CDR1 MNHEY, CDR2 SVGAGI. Trimming at V came to 7 bases and at J to 2 bases, leaving 3 bases not matched to a gene. The CDR3 contains 13 residues. For the CDR3, the DNA is TGTGCCAGCAAGGCTAGCGGGACCTACGAGCAGTACGTC. This codes for CASKASGTYEQYV.

This chain joins TRBV19 and TRBJ2-1; D not certain. Trimming pared 0 bases from V and 1 base from J, leaving 10 bases between. Germline CDR1 LNHDA, CDR2 SQIVND (reference sequence). The CDR3 spans 16 residues. The CDR3: CASSIDLKESYNEQFF. CDR3 in DNA: TGTGCCAGTAGTATAGACCTGAAGGAGTCCTACAATGAGCAGTTCTTC.

The V call is TRBV7-9, the J call TRBJ2-5; TRBD1 aligns across 10 bases. The length of the CDR3 is 14 residues. J gave up 4 bases and V 5 bases, and 4 bases lay outside the gene matches. The V gene's germline CDR1 is SEHNR and CDR2 FQNEAQ (reference sequence). The CDR3 DNA sequence: TGTGCCAGCAGCCCCCGGACAGGGGGAGAGACCCAGTACTTC. Translation gives CASSPRTGGETQYF.

This clone was detected once. The V and J genes are TRBV10-3 and TRBJ1-2, with 7 positions matching TRBD1. The CDR3 spans 17 residues. The ends lost 3 bases at V and 5 bases at J; junction bases unmatched: 15. Germline CDR1 ENHRY, CDR2 SYGVKD. The CDR3: CAISDTGTVAFRYGYTF. The CDR3 DNA reads as TGTGCCATCAGTGACACCGGGACAGTCGCTTTTAGGTATGGCTACACCTTC.